These 10 T cell receptor beta chains share one sample of origin, sequenced in a study of tumor-infiltrating lymphocytes in primary liver carcinoma. Unsorted whole blood yielded blood RNA, and germline DNA was extracted as well. TCR beta cDNA was reverse-transcribed from about 500 ng of total RNA. The reaction used a constant-region primer and ProtoScript II reverse transcriptase. Employing slightly modified ARM-PCR, three nested multiplex PCR rounds were run, and these gave rise to the TCR beta libraries. Researchers ran the first two PCR rounds for roughly 11 cycles each with TRBV1-TRBV30 forward primers and a C-beta reverse primer. Via MiXCR, TCRdb re-called the multiplex PCR reads, giving one row per CDR3 protein. The table has 300,000 to 350,000 distinct CDR3 sequences, about 65% seen once. Sequenced: peripheral blood. These TCRs come from a man aged 35 to 55 with primary liver carcinoma and hepatitis B virus infection.

In nucleotides, the CDR3 is TGCAACGCCGGGGGACGGACAGGGGGCACTGAAGCTTTCTTT. Protein product: CNAGGRTGGTEAFF. The chain carries TRBV29-1 and TRBJ1-1; 10 nucleotides line up with TRBD1. The CDR3 is made up of 14 amino acids. CDR1 and CDR2 (germline): SQVTM, ANQGSEA.

With respect to this clonotype: An end of the junction does not agree with germline; a read error may underlie this. The chain employs TRBV6-5 and TRBJ2-7; the D is unclear. This CDR3 spans 13 amino acids. Germline V lookup: CDR1 MNHEY, CDR2 SVGAGI. DNA of the CDR3: TGTGCCAGCAGCAGCACCGGGCGATACGAGCAGAACTTC. This translates into CASSSTGRYEQNF.

With regard to this clonotype: A read error is possible here, since a much larger clone lies one base away. The CDR3 DNA sequence: TGTGCCAGCAGCCAAGATAGGGGGGAGAAGCACTACTTC. Protein sequence: CASSQDRGEKHYF. The chain combines TRBV4-2 with TRBJ2-7; either TRBD1 or TRBD2 may fit D (6 bases each). Germline V gene sequence: CDR1 LGHNA, CDR2 YNFKEQ. This CDR3 has 13 residues.

This clonotype has just a few counts. A read error is likely, as this CDR3 ends without the conserved phenylalanine or tryptophan. The V gene is TRBV6-6, the J gene TRBJ2-2; 7 bases are shared with TRBD1. CDR1 and CDR2 (germline): MNHNY, SVGAGI (reference sequence). CDR3 length: 15 amino acids. The V and J ends lost 4 bases and 4 bases, in that order; junction bases with no gene match: 6. The CDR3 nucleotides read TGTGCCAGCAGTTTCTTGGGACAGAGCACCGGGGAGCTGTTTCTT. Protein sequence: CASSFLGQSTGELFL.

Notes on this clonotype: One junction end disagrees with the germline gene, perhaps due to a read error. J is TRBJ2-4 and V is TRBV11-2; D uncertain. The length of the CDR3 is 16 residues. CDR1 is SGHAT, CDR2 FQNNGV, per germline. The CDR3: CASSLAVDLAKNIQHF. DNA of the CDR3: TGTGCCAGCAGCTTAGCGGTCGACTTAGCCAAAAACATTCAGCACTTC.

With regard to this clonotype: Here the CDR3 omits its conserved ending phenylalanine or tryptophan, so a read error is the likely source. This chain joins TRBV29-1 and TRBJ2-7, with D uncertain. V was pared by 6 bases and J by 6 bases, with 12 bases between. The CDR3 length is 11 residues. The germline gives CDR1 SQVTM, CDR2 ANQGSEA. CDR3 region: CSVAISGEQYL. The CDR3 DNA reads TGCAGCGTCGCCATATCCGGCGAGCAGTACTTG.

In the case of this clonotype: One junction end does not reproduce the germline sequence, and a read error may be involved. This sequence joins TRBV6-5 and TRBJ2-6; TRBD1 is a possible D gene (6 bases). CDR1 and CDR2 (germline): MNHEY, SVGAGI. This CDR3 spans 20 amino acids. As DNA, the CDR3 is TGTTCCAGCAGTTACCGGACAGTGTTGAGCCCTAAGTCCGGGGCCAACTTCCTGACTTTC. Amino acid sequence: CSSSYRTVLSPKSGANFLTF.

At least ten counts were recorded for this clonotype. The J gene is TRBJ1-1, the V gene TRBV12-3 or TRBV12-4; D remains ambiguous. Trimming stripped 4 bases from V and 7 bases from J, with 7 bases between. The length of the CDR3 is 11 residues. In nucleotides, the CDR3 is TGTGCCAGCAGTTCAGGTTATGAAGCTTTCTTT. Its translation is CASSSGYEAFF.

V usage is TRBV11-2 and J usage is TRBJ2-1; D is possibly TRBD1 or TRBD2 (5 bases each). V lost 4 bases and J 6 bases, leaving 22 bases between the germline ends. The V gene's germline CDR1 is SGHAT and CDR2 FQNNGV. CDR3 size: 17 residues. CDR3 residues: CASSSLIPGRGLNEQFF. DNA for the CDR3: TGTGCCAGCAGCTCTCTCATCCCGGGACGTGGTCTCAATGAGCAGTTCTTC.

This chain uses TRBV11-1 with TRBJ2-1; D may be TRBD1 (5 bases). Germline V lookup: CDR1 SGHAT, CDR2 FQDESV (reference sequence). The CDR3 is made up of 15 amino acids. Between the trimmed V and J ends, which lost 5 bases and 7 bases, there was a span of 18 bases. The CDR3 DNA reads as TGTGCCAGCAGCATCGGGTCTTACGACAGTAATGAGCAGTTCTTC. It translates to CASSIGSYDSNEQFF.